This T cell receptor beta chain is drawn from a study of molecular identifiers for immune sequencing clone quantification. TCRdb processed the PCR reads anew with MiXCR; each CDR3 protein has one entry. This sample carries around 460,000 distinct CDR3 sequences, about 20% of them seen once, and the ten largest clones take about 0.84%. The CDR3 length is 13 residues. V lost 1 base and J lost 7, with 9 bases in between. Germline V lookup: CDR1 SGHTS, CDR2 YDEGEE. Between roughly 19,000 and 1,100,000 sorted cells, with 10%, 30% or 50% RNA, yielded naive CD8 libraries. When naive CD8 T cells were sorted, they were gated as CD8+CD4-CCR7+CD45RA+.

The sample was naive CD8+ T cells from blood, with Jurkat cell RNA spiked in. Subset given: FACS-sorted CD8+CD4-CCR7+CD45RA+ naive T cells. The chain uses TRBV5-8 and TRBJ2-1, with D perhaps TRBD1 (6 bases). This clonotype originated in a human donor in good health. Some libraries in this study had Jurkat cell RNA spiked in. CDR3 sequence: CASSLWGQNEQFF. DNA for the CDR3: TGTGCCAGCAGCTTGTGGGGACAAAATGAGCAGTTCTTC.